The clone carrying this TCR beta chain was recorded only once. Its antigen is still unknown. One end of the junction is discordant with germline, which a read error may explain. The data are from a study of T cell responses to AZD1222 COVID-19 vaccine. Germline V lookup: CDR1 KGHSH, CDR2 LQKENI. The CDR3 has 13 amino acids. The method was immunoSEQ multiplex PCR; TCRdb's version includes in-frame clones alone and lacks a portion of them. The data show approximately 110,000 clones, more than 70% seen once. Study-wide findings and caveats: Per reports, nearly half of all spike-specific TCRs target regions that are unmutated in variants. White British donors predominated, females outnumbered males, and clonal diversity was possibly underestimated. Every sample of the repertoires postdated the peak T cell response.

The material sequenced was peripheral blood, taken on day 0 of AZD1222 vaccination. J is TRBJ2-3 and V is TRBV18; no firm D call. The sequence came from an adult in good health. The CDR3 coding sequence is TGTGCCAGCTCCCCTCCCAGCATAGATACGCAGTATTTT. Translated, it gives CASSPPSIDTQYF.